This TCR beta chain was identified in a study of technical replicates of blood from several donors (dated by TCRdb to the late 2010s). Regarding this clone: There is no known antigen for this receptor. Per-base qualities were not stored, and no clone one base away is much larger.

The library was obtained by the immunoSEQ multiplex PCR assay. As stored in TCRdb, this immuneACCESS dataset retains in-frame rearrangements with V and J assigned. A fraction of the clones does not appear; measured against another copy, unresolved V genes explain less than half of the discrepancy, and the remainder lacks a known reason. The sample profile shows 91,000 or so clones; approximately 95% of them were found once. The biggest ten clones account for roughly 0.28% of the sample. The germline V gene (reference sequence) provides CDR1 SGHNT and CDR2 YYREEE. The germline V end is reduced by 9 bases and the J end by 5 bases; junction bases left unmatched: 1. The CDR3 measures 11 amino acids from cysteine to phenylalanine. The read is trimmed to its CDR3 DNA, 33 bases read in frame from base 1.

Sequenced input: T cells isolated from PBMCs. The source is a human donor in good health. The chain uses TRBV5-4 and TRBJ2-5; a stretch of 10 junction bases matches TRBD2. The CDR3 has the sequence CAMGLAETQYF. In nucleotides, the sequence is TGTGCCATGGGACTAGCGGAGACCCAGTACTTC.